Reported below is one TCR beta chain. Antigen specificity is unknown. These data originate in a study of T cells in Graves' hyperthyroidism and ophthalmopathy. Study observations and caveats: The blood repertoire included most of the expanded thyroid clonotypes above 0.001. By a 13 V-J model, ophthalmopathy was set apart from stable hyperthyroidism.

RNA transcripts provided the source from which TCR beta CDR3 regions were amplified. Using the HTBI primer set, a first-round RT-PCR was run on the TCR CDR3. TCRdb recomputed calls from the multiplex PCR reads with MiXCR, one row per CDR3 protein. Altogether fewer than 500,000 distinct CDR3 sequences are present, 13% to 15% being singletons, with the ten largest covering less than 20%. Germline V gives CDR1 DFQATT, CDR2 SNEGSKA (reference sequence). The germline V and J ends were trimmed by 4 bases and 6 bases, with 15 bases remaining between them. The CDR3 sequence is 14 residues long. Sequencing was done on a sample of blood. The receptor was isolated from a woman between 25 and 40 years old with Graves' ophthalmopathy. This sequence joins TRBV20-1 and TRBJ1-4, with no clear D. The CDR3: CSAIPGDTDEKLFF. The CDR3, as DNA: TGCAGTGCTATCCCCGGGGATACTGATGAAAAACTGTTTTTT.